The rows below give T cell receptor beta chains drawn from one sample of a study of T cell repertoires in cytomegalovirus infection. One entry per CDR3 protein results from TCRdb running MiXCR on the reads. The data contain 70,000 to 75,000 distinct CDR3 sequences, 3% to 4.5% of them singletons. The material sequenced was PBMCs. The receptors originated from a human donor in good health (CMV status not recorded). Some clones in this sample may be carry-over from other donors' samples. Both conserved end residues are part of each CDR3. D genes are given only for firm matches. Some rows have no size entry. The others give once, few or many, or a class for an expanded clone.

size	V	D	J	length	DNA	CDR3
many	TRBV6-6	NA	TRBJ2-6	20	TGTGCCAGCAGTTACTCGACAGACACTAGGATACACTCTGGGGCCAACGTCCTGACTTTC	CASSYSTDTRIHSGANVLTF
many	TRBV12-5	TRBD1	TRBJ1-1	20	TGTGCTAGTGGTTTGGTAAAAGGACAGGGGCTGTTCTTCATGAACACTGAAGCTTTCTTT	CASGLVKGQGLFFMNTEAFF
many	TRBV15	NA	TRBJ2-5	15	TGTGCCACCAGCAGGGAGGGCCGTACCCAAGAGACCCAGTACTTC	CATSREGRTQETQYF
many	TRBV20-1	NA	TRBJ2-7	14	TGCAGTGCTAGGTCACTCATTAAATCCTACGAGCAGTACTTC	CSARSLIKSYEQYF
many	TRBV7-2	NA	TRBJ1-5	15	TGTGCCAGCAGCTTAGGGGGGGGGAGTCCCCAGCCCCAGCATTTT	CASSLGGGSPQPQHF
many	TRBV7-2	NA	TRBJ2-3	16	TGTGCCAGCAGCTCAAGTCACGGGAGAACATACGATACGCAGTATTTT	CASSSSHGRTYDTQYF
many	TRBV6-2/TRBV6-3	NA	TRBJ2-3	14	TGTGCCAGCCGTCGCCCGGGACTCGCGGATACGCAGTATTTT	CASRRPGLADTQYF
NA	TRBV29-1	NA	TRBJ2-7	14	TGCAGCGTTGAAGGTCGCCCAGGGGGAGGAGGGCAGTACTTC	CSVEGRPGGGGQYF
many	TRBV12-3/TRBV12-4	TRBD2	TRBJ2-1	15	TGTGCCAGCAGTCCTAGCGGGAGCTCCTACAATGAGCAGTTCTTC	CASSPSGSSYNEQFF
many	TRBV20-1	NA	TRBJ1-6	14	TGCAGTGCTAATACAGGGATCTATAATTCACCCCTCCACTTT	CSANTGIYNSPLHF
many	TRBV7-2	NA	TRBJ1-5	12	TGTGCCAGCAGCTTAGATAGTCAGCCCCAGCATTTT	CASSLDSQPQHF
many	TRBV27	NA	TRBJ2-5	15	TGTGCCAGCAGTTTATCGTGGCAGGGGTGGGAGACCCAGTACTTC	CASSLSWQGWETQYF
many	TRBV6-6	TRBD2	TRBJ2-7	15	TGTGCCAGCAGTTACTTCCCTAGCGGATCCCACGAGCAGTACTTC	CASSYFPSGSHEQYF
many	TRBV7-2	TRBD1	TRBJ2-5	16	TGTGCCAGCAGCTCTACCCGTTGGGGACAGGAAGAGACCCAGTACTTC	CASSSTRWGQEETQYF
many	TRBV7-9	NA	TRBJ1-2	13	TGTGCCAGCAGCTTCGGAAACACGGGTGGCTACACCTTC	CASSFGNTGGYTF
many	TRBV7-2	NA	TRBJ1-5	14	TGTGCCAGCAGCTTAGGGGCAGGGAGGCAGCCCCAGCATTTT	CASSLGAGRQPQHF
many	TRBV7-2	TRBD1	TRBJ2-1	16	TGTGCCAGCAGTTCCTGGACAGGGATCACCTACAATGAGCAGTTCTTC	CASSSWTGITYNEQFF